The 2 T cell receptor beta chains below all came from one sample that was sequenced in a study of blood T cell repertoires in COVID-19. Libraries were prepared by immunoSEQ multiplex PCR; TCRdb keeps only in-frame clonotypes and omits some of them. The sample lists about 94,000 clones, less than 85% occurring once. The sequencing input was peripheral blood. The receptors originated from a man between 65 and 79 years old with COVID-19, enrolled during active disease.

The chain recombines TRBV7-3 with TRBJ2-3; D uncertain. The CDR3 consists of 14 residues. CDR1 is SGHTA and CDR2 is FQGTGA in the germline V gene. Trimming shortened V by 2 bases and J by 2 bases, and 8 bases separated the two germline ends. The CDR3 region is CASSLGPNTDTQYF. The DNA of the CDR3 is TGTGCCAGCAGCTTAGGCCCGAACACAGATACGCAGTATTTT.

CDR3 nucleotide sequence: TGCGCCAGCAGTCAATCTTTGGCTCGGAGCGGGACACCAAGCCGTGGCCAGTACTTC. Protein sequence: CASSQSLARSGTPSRGQYF. The chain links TRBV23-1 to TRBJ2-5, with TRBD2 as a possible D gene (7 bases). TRBV23-1 is assigned to the ORF class and has an uncertain function. V was pared by 0 bases and J by 10 bases, with 30 bases between. CDR3 size: 19 residues.